Sequencing of this T cell receptor (beta chain) was carried out in a study of cytomegalovirus exposure and HLA in healthy donors. The study's findings and limits: Despite most TCR sequences being rare, some public TCRs occurred in many donors. In vitro testing confirmed a few CMV-associated chains as specific for CMV antigens.

On this clone itself: Antigen unknown.

The PCR contained 60 Vbeta and 13 Jbeta primers. Data came from immunoSEQ multiplex PCR; TCRdb stores just in-frame clones and leaves some out. The table shows under 200,000 clones, with approximately 79% occurring only once. The sample was PBMCs. The TCR originated in a man aged 35-49 years in good health and CMV-seropositive.

The CDR3 sequence: CASSRPGQATDTQYF. CDR3 in DNA: TGTGCCAGCAGTAGACCGGGACAGGCCACAGATACGCAGTATTTT. The chain recombines TRBV6-6 with TRBJ2-3; TRBD1 aligns across 8 bases. The V gene end was trimmed by 5 bases and the J gene end by 2 bases; junction bases not matched to a gene: 6. This CDR3 region has 15 residues. Germline assignment: CDR1 MNHNY and CDR2 SVGAGI (reference sequence).